This TCR beta chain was captured in a study of vaccination effects on CD4 cells after COVID-19. CDR3 size: 15 residues. V was pared by 2 bases and J by 4 bases, with 10 bases between. Germline V gene sequence: CDR1 SGHRS, CDR2 YFSETQ. For this clone: Its cognate antigen is unknown.

Subsequent to a culture period of nine to ten days, CD4+ T cells were isolated. Assay used: immunoSEQ multiplex PCR; TCRdb lists only in-frame clones, some missing. The data contain 70,000 or so clones, around 77% of them singletons. The chain recombines TRBV5-1 with TRBJ1-6; the D is unclear. The sample in question was CD4+ T cells from PBMCs cultured without peptide, obtained before COVID-19 vaccination. The clonotype originates from a human donor who received a COVID-19 vaccine. The CDR3 here is CASSFAAGYNSPLHF. DNA for the CDR3: TGCGCCAGCAGCTTCGCCGCAGGTTATAATTCACCCCTCCACTTT.